These 27 T cell receptor beta chains were all obtained from the same sample, sequenced in a study of T cell repertoires in cytomegalovirus infection. The antigens of these receptors remain unknown. TCRdb independently ran MiXCR on the reads; one entry per CDR3 protein. The sample includes more than 95,000 distinct CDR3 sequences, around 32% seen only once; the top ten take 45% to 65%. This material consisted of CD8+ T cells from cultured PBMCs, taken from culture after CMV antigen stimulation. These receptors all stem from a human donor in good health (CMV status not recorded). Some clones in this sample may be carry-over from other donors' samples.

The chain is built from TRBV19 and TRBJ1-5; D not resolved. CDR1 and CDR2 (germline): LNHDA, SQIVND (reference sequence). CDR3 length equals 12 residues. Trimming left V 1 base short and J 4 bases short, with 2 bases between. CDR3 sequence reads: CASSIVNQPQHF. As DNA, the CDR3 is TGTGCCAGTAGTATAGTTAATCAGCCCCAGCATTTT.

V and J are TRBV4-1 and TRBJ2-5, with D possibly TRBD2 on 6 matching bases. CDR3 length: 18 residues. V lost 2 bases, J lost 5 bases, and 24 bases lay in between. CDR1 MGHRA and CDR2 YSYEKL come from the germline V gene. The CDR3 sequence: CASSQYPNQGGEGETQYF. DNA of the CDR3: TGCGCCAGCAGCCAATATCCCAACCAGGGAGGCGAGGGGGAGACCCAGTACTTC.

This chain connects TRBV9 to TRBJ2-2, with 9 nucleotides matching TRBD1. The CDR3 sequence is 16 residues long. Germline assignment: CDR1 SGDLS and CDR2 YYNGEE. J was trimmed by 5 bases and V by 2 bases; bases with no gene match: 7. The CDR3 protein is CASSVTGGATTGELFF. CDR3 in DNA: TGTGCCAGCAGCGTCACAGGGGGCGCGACGACCGGGGAGCTGTTTTTT.

V is TRBV5-1 and J is TRBJ1-6; D is ambiguous. The length of the CDR3 is 15 residues. Germline CDR1 SGHRS, CDR2 YFSETQ. V was pared by 0 bases and J by 13 bases, with 17 bases between. CDR3 nucleotides: TGCGCCAGCAGCTTGGCGGCCGGAAACAGCTCCCCCCTCCACTTT. Its translation: CASSLAAGNSSPLHF.

The chain is built from TRBV9 and TRBJ2-1; D is ambiguous. This CDR3 has 12 residues. V was pared by 2 bases and J by 10 bases, with 10 bases between. In germline, CDR1 is SGDLS, CDR2 YYNGEE. The CDR3: CASSVPDREQFF. CDR3 sequence (DNA): TGTGCCAGCAGCGTCCCTGATCGAGAGCAGTTCTTC. Complete variable domain (other parts from reference TRBV9 and TRBJ2-1): DSGVTQTPKHLITATGQRVTLRCSPRSGDLSVYWYQQSLDQGLQFLIQYYNGEERAKGNILERFSAQQFPDLHSELNLSSLELGDSALYFCASSVPDREQFFGPGTRLTVL.

This clonotype was detected only once. This chain joins TRBV7-8 and TRBJ2-7; 7 bases align to TRBD2. The CDR3 covers 16 residues. Looked up from germline, CDR1 is SGHVS and CDR2 is FQNEAQ. J gave up 5 bases and V 5 bases, and 15 bases lay outside the gene matches. The CDR3, as DNA: TGTGCCAGCAGCCCTAGGGGCGGGGGTTCCTTGGACGAGCAGTACTTC. Residues: CASSPRGGGSLDEQYF.

This clonotype turned up a few times. V usage is TRBV5-1 and J usage is TRBJ2-3; 8 bases line up with TRBD2. Trimming at V came to 1 base and at J to 2 bases, leaving 3 bases not matched to a gene. This CDR3 has 15 residues. In germline, CDR1 is SGHRS, CDR2 YFSETQ. The DNA of the CDR3 is TGCGCCAGCAGCTTGCGGGGGGGGTTCACAGATACGCAGTATTTT. It encodes CASSLRGGFTDTQYF. The full variable domain, with the rest looked up from reference TRBV5-1 and TRBJ2-3, is KAGVTQTPRYLIKTRGQQVTLSCSPISGHRSVSWYQQTPGQGLQFLFEYFSETQRNKGNFPGRFSGRQFSNSRSEMNVSTLELGDSALYLCASSLRGGFTDTQYFGPGTRLTVL.

This chain joins TRBV9 and TRBJ2-7, with D tentatively TRBD2 (5 bases). CDR3 length: 13 amino acids. V was shortened by 3 bases and J by 7 bases, with 14 bases between the two germline ends. CDR1 and CDR2 from the germline V gene are SGDLS and YYNGEE. CDR3 coding DNA: TGTGCCAGCAGCGCCTCCGGGGTAGGGGAGCAGTACTTC. Translating it yields CASSASGVGEQYF.

This clonotype was recorded a few times. The J gene is TRBJ2-7, the V gene TRBV28, with D possibly being TRBD1 (6 bases). V was clipped by 4 bases and J by 2 bases, with 15 bases between them. This CDR3 is built from 15 residues. Germline CDR1 is MDHEN and CDR2 is SYDVKM. The CDR3 loop reads CASSSTGWVAYEQYF. CDR3 DNA sequence: TGTGCCAGCAGTTCAACAGGGTGGGTCGCCTACGAGCAGTACTTC.

V is TRBV7-2 and J is TRBJ1-4; perhaps TRBD1 as D (5 bases). V was shortened by 5 bases and J by 1 base, with 11 bases between the two germline ends. The CDR3 length is 15 residues. The germline CDR1 and CDR2 sequences are SGHTA and FQGNSA. The CDR3: CASSPTRVTNEKLFF. In DNA, the CDR3 is TGTGCCAGCAGCCCCACCAGGGTAACTAATGAAAAACTGTTTTTT.

The V call is TRBV2, the J call TRBJ2-1; TRBD1 aligns across 10 bases. Germline V gives CDR1 SNHLY, CDR2 FYNNEI. The CDR3 is made up of 16 amino acids. Trimming cost V 5 bases and J 7 bases; bases outside gene matches: 11. CDR3 residues: CASSLSPGQGVNEQFF. The CDR3, as DNA: TGTGCCAGCAGTCTTTCCCCAGGACAGGGGGTGAATGAGCAGTTCTTC.

This clonotype has at least ten counts. The CDR3 spells CASSPEQEGWQPQHF. The DNA of the CDR3 is TGTGCCAGTAGTCCCGAACAGGAGGGATGGCAGCCCCAGCATTTT. The chain carries TRBV19 and TRBJ1-5, with a tentative D call TRBD1 (5 bases). V was shortened by 5 bases and J by 7 bases, with 18 bases between the two germline ends. Germline CDR1 and CDR2: LNHDA and SQIVND (reference sequence). CDR3 length: 15 amino acids.

The chain joins TRBV29-1 to TRBJ1-1, with a weak D call TRBD1 (6 bases). Germline CDR1 SQVTM, CDR2 ANQGSEA. The CDR3 consists of 11 residues. With 3 bases removed from V and 9 bases from J, the gap between germline ends came to 11 bases. CDR3: CSVDGGAQAFF. The CDR3 region has the DNA TGCAGCGTTGACGGGGGGGCACAAGCTTTCTTT. The complete variable domain, with remaining parts taken from reference TRBV29-1 and TRBJ1-1, reads SAVISQKPSRDICQRGTSLTIQCQVDSQVTMMFWYRQQPGQSLTLIATANQGSEATYESGFVIDKFPISRPNLTFSTLTVSNMSPEDSSIYLCSVDGGAQAFFGQGTRLTVV.

This clonotype was seen only a few times. The V and J genes are TRBV20-1 and TRBJ1-2; D unclear. V dropped 6 bases and J dropped 8 bases, with 34 bases sitting between them. Germline CDR1 reads DFQATT; CDR2 reads SNEGSKA (reference sequence). The CDR3 has 18 residues. The DNA of the CDR3 is TGCAGTGCCCCAACCGGAACAGCCCCCACCCCTCTTATGGGAGGCTACACCTTC. This translates into CSAPTGTAPTPLMGGYTF.

This sequence joins TRBV11-1 and TRBJ2-3; the match to TRBD2 covers 8 bases. With 5 bases clipped from V and 5 bases from J, the junction kept 12 bases outside the gene matches. The CDR3 sequence is 16 residues long. Germline assignment: CDR1 SGHAT and CDR2 FQDESV (reference sequence). In nucleotides, the CDR3 is TGTGCCAGCAGCCTGGGCCCGGGGGGGGGCGAAGATACGCAGTATTTT. It codes for CASSLGPGGGEDTQYF.

This clonotype was counted only a few times. The chain links TRBV20-1 to TRBJ2-7, with TRBD2 identical over 11 bases. After removal of 3 bases from V and 3 bases from J, the junction contained 4 bases not matched to a gene. There are 14 residues in the CDR3. The germline CDR1 and CDR2 sequences are DFQATT and SNEGSKA (reference sequence). The CDR3, as DNA: TGCAGTGCTAGTGGGACTAGCGGCAACTACGAGCAGTACTTC. Amino acids: CSASGTSGNYEQYF.

This chain connects TRBV5-1 to TRBJ2-3; 7 bases are a match to TRBD2. The CDR3 is 17 amino acids. Germline V lookup: CDR1 SGHRS, CDR2 YFSETQ. Trimming took 0 bases from V and 0 from J; bases not matched to a gene: 7. The DNA of the CDR3 is TGCGCCAGCAGCTTGGATTTCTTCGGGGGGAGCACAGATACGCAGTATTTT. Its translation: CASSLDFFGGSTDTQYF.

The J gene is TRBJ2-6, the V gene TRBV2, with 9 nucleotides matching TRBD1. This CDR3 is 17 amino acids long. Germline V CDR1 and CDR2: SNHLY, FYNNEI. The trim removed 6 bases at V and 1 base at J, leaving 7 bases unmatched. The CDR3 loop reads CASRTRDRVSGANVLTF. As DNA, the CDR3 is TGTGCCAGCAGGACCCGGGACAGGGTGTCTGGGGCCAACGTCCTGACTTTC.

There are a few counts of this clonotype. This sequence joins TRBV6-5 and TRBJ1-5; 9 nucleotides align to TRBD1. The CDR3 covers 15 residues. J lost 5 bases, V lost 0 bases, and 2 bases had no gene match. Per the germline V gene, CDR1 is MNHEY and CDR2 is SVGAGI. CDR3 nucleotide sequence: TGTGCCAGCAGTTACTCCCGGACAGGGGATCAGCCCCAGCATTTT. Amino acids: CASSYSRTGDQPQHF.

This clonotype was observed at least ten times. The V gene is TRBV6-2 or TRBV6-3, the J gene TRBJ2-5; 9 nucleotides agree with TRBD2. The CDR3 contains 18 residues. The germline V gene has CDR1 MNHEY and CDR2 SVGEGT. Germline trimming cut 5 bases from V and 7 bases from J; bases unmatched to any gene: 20. CDR3 in DNA: TGTGCCAGCAGTACACGAACTACGACTAGCGGACTCCATGGGACCCAGTACTTC. The encoded protein is CASSTRTTTSGLHGTQYF.

The rearrangement joins TRBV7-8 to TRBJ2-7; a possible D gene is TRBD1 (6 bases). The CDR3 totals 13 residues. V lost 4 bases and J lost 2, with 9 bases in between. Looked up from germline, CDR1 is SGHVS and CDR2 is FQNEAQ. DNA for the CDR3: TGTGCCAGCAGCTGGTCAGGGGCCTACGAGCAGTACTTC. This encodes CASSWSGAYEQYF.

The V gene is TRBV2, the J gene TRBJ2-7; D remains unclear. The CDR3 runs to 17 residues. The ends were cut back, 1 base at V and 0 bases at J, with 16 bases in the middle. Germline CDR1 is SNHLY and CDR2 is FYNNEI. The CDR3 loop is CASSEGGRVTGSYEQYF. CDR3 coding DNA: TGTGCCAGCAGTGAAGGTGGTCGGGTCACGGGCTCCTACGAGCAGTACTTC.

This clonotype came up a few times. This chain joins TRBV4-1 and TRBJ2-1; TRBD2 aligns across 7 bases. CDR1 and CDR2 (germline): MGHRA, YSYEKL. This CDR3 contains 18 residues. The junction had 11 bases not matched to a gene; V was cut back by 2 bases and J by 1 base. CDR3 bases: TGCGCCAGCAGCCAACGACTATCTAGCGGTGGATCCTACAATGAGCAGTTCTTC. It encodes CASSQRLSSGGSYNEQFF.

This clonotype was seen a few times. The chain combines TRBV7-8 with TRBJ1-1, with 9 bases that match TRBD1. V lost 3 bases to trimming and J lost 5 bases; unmatched junction nucleotides: 10. This CDR3 is built from 16 residues. The germline V gene has CDR1 SGHVS and CDR2 FQNEAQ. The chain's CDR3 is CASSFNRGLRSTEAFF. The CDR3 coding sequence is TGTGCCAGCAGCTTCAACAGGGGGCTGAGGTCGACTGAAGCTTTCTTT.

This clonotype was detected ten times or more. This CDR3 is CASSSLAGVAYNEQFF. CDR3 bases: TGTGCCAGCAGTTCCCTGGCGGGGGTTGCCTACAATGAGCAGTTCTTC. The rearrangement joins TRBV12-3 or TRBV12-4 to TRBJ2-1, with 7 bases lining up with TRBD2. V shed 4 bases, J shed 2 bases, and the junction held 8 bases outside the gene matches. The CDR3 covers 16 residues.

Only a few counts were recorded for this clonotype. An end of the junction does not agree with germline; a read error may underlie this. The gene calls are TRBV7-6 and TRBJ2-1, with D perhaps matching TRBD1 (6 bases). CDR1 and CDR2 from the germline V gene are SGHVS and FNYEAQ. The length of the CDR3 is 15 residues. The CDR3 here is CASSERQVSYNEQFF. The DNA for the CDR3 is TGTGCTAGCAGCGAGCGACAGGTCTCATACAATGAGCAGTTCTTC.

The V call is TRBV4-2, the J call TRBJ2-2; 15 nucleotides match TRBD2. The J segment lost 0 bases and the V segment lost 3 bases, leaving 5 bases of the junction unmatched. The CDR3 extends over 19 amino acids. Germline values: CDR1 LGHNA, CDR2 YNFKEQ. The CDR3 reads CASSQGLAGGLTNTGELFF. The CDR3 bases are TGTGCCAGCAGCCAGGGACTAGCGGGGGGCCTAACGAACACCGGGGAGCTGTTTTTT.